This is a list of T cell receptor beta chains from one sample in a study of blood T cell repertoires in COVID-19. Sequencing used immunoSEQ multiplex PCR; TCRdb keeps in-frame clones, though not all of them. The sample yields roughly 43,000 clones, roughly 90% seen once. Input material: peripheral blood. The source is a man in his sixties with active COVID-19. The CDR3 runs from the conserved cysteine through the conserved F or W. The D gene is left open where the match is weak. Some rows have no size entry. The others give once, few or many, or a class for an expanded clone.

clone size | J gene | D gene | CDR3 length | V gene | CDR3 DNA | CDR3 protein
. | TRBJ2-7 | . | 14 | TRBV11-2 | TGTGCCAGCACCCTGGGAGGGGGGAACTACGAGCAGTACTTC | CASTLGGGNYEQYF
. | TRBJ2-5 | TRBD2 | 18 | TRBV5-8 | TGTGCCAGCAGGGTGACTAGCGGGGGGGTCGTACGAGGAGAGACCCAGTACTTC | CASRVTSGGVVRGETQYF
. | TRBJ1-1 | TRBD1 | 14 | TRBV6-5 | TGTGCCAGCAGTTCCGAACAGGGGTACACTGAAGCTTTCTTT | CASSSEQGYTEAFF
once | TRBJ2-1 | . | 14 | TRBV19 | TGTGCCAGTAGTGTAAGCCGGGAAAGAAATGAGCAGTTCTTC | CASSVSRERNEQFF
. | TRBJ1-6 | . | 15 | TRBV19 | TGTGCCAGTAGTATGTTCAGCTCCTATAATTCACCCCTCCACTTT | CASSMFSSYNSPLHF
. | TRBJ2-7 | . | 17 | TRBV21-1 | TGTGCCAGCAGCAAAGTCTGGGGGCACCCGAGCTCCTACGAGCAGTACTTC | CASSKVWGHPSSYEQYF
. | TRBJ2-7 | . | 15 | TRBV6-1 | TGTGCCAGCAGTGAAACCGGGGACATGGGCTACGAGCAGTACTTC | CASSETGDMGYEQYF
. | TRBJ1-2 | . | 17 | TRBV18 | TGTGCCAGCTCACCATTCCCACAGAGAAATCTTAGAGATGGCTACACCTTC | CASSPFPQRNLRDGYTF
once | TRBJ1-1 | . | 14 | TRBV7-9 | TGTGCCAGCACCCATCCGGGACAGAACACTGAAGCTTTCTTT | CASTHPGQNTEAFF
. | TRBJ2-1 | TRBD1 | 14 | TRBV19 | TGTGCCAGTAGTAACCGGGACAGGGTGAATGAGCAGTTCTTC | CASSNRDRVNEQFF
. | TRBJ2-7 | TRBD1 | 16 | TRBV6-5 | TGTGCCAGCAGTTCCGCTCCCGGACAGGGTGCATACGAGCAGTACTTC | CASSSAPGQGAYEQYF
. | TRBJ2-3 | . | 15 | TRBV24-1 | TGTGCCACCAGTGATATGGGACATTCCACAGATACGCAGTATTTT | CATSDMGHSTDTQYF
. | TRBJ2-3 | . | 18 | TRBV28 | TGTGCCAGCAGTTTAGGCCTCGCAGGGGGGTTGGTCACAGATACGCAGTATTTT | CASSLGLAGGLVTDTQYF
. | TRBJ1-1 | . | 15 | TRBV5-1 | TGCGCCAGCAGCCAGGGGCTATCCATGAACACTGAAGCTTTCTTT | CASSQGLSMNTEAFF
. | TRBJ1-4 | TRBD1 | 13 | TRBV27 | TGTGCCAGCAGTCAACAGGGGGGGGAAAAACTGTTTTTT | CASSQQGGEKLFF
few | TRBJ2-3 | TRBD1 | 13 | TRBV28 | TGTGCCAGCAATACAGGGGGCGCAGATACGCAGTATTTT | CASNTGGADTQYF
. | TRBJ2-7 | TRBD1 | 13 | TRBV6-5 | TGTGCCAGCAGCCCGGACAGGAGGTACGAGCAGTACTTC | CASSPDRRYEQYF
. | TRBJ2-1 | TRBD2 | 14 | TRBV5-1 | TGCGCCAGCAGCTCTAGCGGGGGGGGCAATGAGCAGTTCTTC | CASSSSGGGNEQFF
once | TRBJ2-7 | TRBD1 | 14 | TRBV11-2 | TGTGCCAGCAGCTCGGACAGGGCCCCCTACGAGCAGTACTTC | CASSSDRAPYEQYF
many | TRBJ2-2 | TRBD2 | 16 | TRBV30 | TGTGCCTGGAGTGTACTAGCGGGAGACAACACCGGGGAGCTGTTTTTT | CAWSVLAGDNTGELFF
. | TRBJ2-7 | TRBD1 | 15 | TRBV5-4 | TGTGCCAGCAGGCCTCGGACAGGGGATAACTACGAGCAGTACTTC | CASRPRTGDNYEQYF
. | TRBJ2-3 | . | 14 | TRBV6-5 | TGTGCCAGCAGTCCCCGGGAATACACAGATACGCAGTATTTT | CASSPREYTDTQYF
once | TRBJ1-1 | . | 13 | TRBV7-2 | TGTGCCAGCAGCCCTCCCGTCAACACTGAAGCTTTCTTT | CASSPPVNTEAFF
. | TRBJ2-7 | TRBD1 | 12 | TRBV19 | TGTGCCAGTAGTAACAGGGGTTACGAGCAGTACTTC | CASSNRGYEQYF
. | TRBJ2-6 | . | 15 | TRBV9 | TGTGCCAGCAGCCCCCGGGATTCTGGGGCCAACGTCCTGACTTTC | CASSPRDSGANVLTF
. | TRBJ2-2 | TRBD2 | 15 | TRBV6-6 | TGTGCCAGCAGTTACGGGGCGGGAGTTACCGGGGAGCTGTTTTTT | CASSYGAGVTGELFF
. | TRBJ1-1 | . | 15 | TRBV4-3 | TGCGCCAGCAGCCAAGAATCAGGGGCATACACTGAAGCTTTCTTT | CASSQESGAYTEAFF
. | TRBJ1-1 | TRBD1 | 14 | TRBV3-1/TRBV3-2 | TGTGCCAGCAGCCAAGGAAACAGGGGTCGAGGAGCTTTCTTT | CASSQGNRGRGAFF
. | TRBJ2-1 | TRBD2 | 16 | TRBV5-1 | TGCGCCAGCAGCACAATCCTAGCGGGAGTTAGGAATGAGCAGTTCTTC | CASSTILAGVRNEQFF
once | TRBJ1-1 | . | 13 | TRBV19 | TGTGCCAGTAGTATCCAGATAAGTACTGAAGCTTTCTTT | CASSIQISTEAFF
few | TRBJ1-6 | . | 15 | TRBV30 | TGTGCCTGGAGTGTACCAAGGGGCTCCAACTCACCCCTCCACTTT | CAWSVPRGSNSPLHF
. | TRBJ2-7 | . | 14 | TRBV23-1 | TGCGCCAGCAGTCAAAGGACACTTACCTACGAGCAGTACTTC | CASSQRTLTYEQYF
once | TRBJ1-2 | TRBD1 | 15 | TRBV7-3 | TGTGCCAGCAGCACCGGGACAGGGCTTAACTATGGCTACACCTTC | CASSTGTGLNYGYTF
. | TRBJ2-7 | TRBD1 | 14 | TRBV5-6 | TGTGCCAGCAGCTTTGCGGACAGGGTCCACGAGCAGTACTTC | CASSFADRVHEQYF
. | TRBJ2-2 | TRBD1 | 15 | TRBV6-5 | TGTGCCAGCACCTTGGGGACAGGGGATGGCGGGGAGCTGTTTTTT | CASTLGTGDGGELFF
. | TRBJ2-7 | . | 15 | TRBV6-5 | TGTGCCAGCACCCGATCCGACAGATTCACCTACGAGCAGTACTTC | CASTRSDRFTYEQYF
once | TRBJ2-7 | . | 13 | TRBV12-3/TRBV12-4 | TGTGCCAGCAGTTTGGACGGAGGGTACGAGCAGTACTTC | CASSLDGGYEQYF